The TCR beta chain under discussion was sequenced for a study of T cells in narcolepsy. Study-level points and caveats: Autoreactive clonotypes reportedly recurred in blood of same and different patients, not controls. Autoreactive HCRT-specific and TRIB2-specific clonotypes were marked in same-patient CSF-versus-blood CD4+ comparisons.

Points on this clone: Its antigen is not identified.

Libraries were prepared by immunoSEQ multiplex PCR; TCRdb keeps only in-frame clonotypes and omits some of them. Of approximately 25,000 clones listed, approximately 86% are singletons. There are 15 residues in the CDR3. CDR1 is ENHRY and CDR2 is SYGVKD in the germline V gene. The V end lost 4 bases, the J end lost 0 bases, and 12 bases lay between the germline ends. The sequenced sample was CD45RA- memory CD4+ T cells from PBMCs. This sequence originates from a human donor with narcolepsy. The V call is TRBV10-3, the J call TRBJ1-2, with a tentative D call TRBD1 (5 bases). The CDR3 nucleotides read TGTGCCATCAGTGCAGGGAATTATGCTAACTATGGCTACACCTTC. Amino acid sequence: CAISAGNYANYGYTF.